Detailed here is one T cell receptor beta chain. This sample is part of a study of blood T cell repertoires in COVID-19. Overall study: Some COVID-19 samples were acute and others convalescent; all came from the United States, Italy and Spain. Sample material is recorded as cDNA or gDNA derived from T cells, B-cell-depleted T cells, or PBMCs.

In the study's own analysis: How many nucleated cells were present was estimated from reference gene primer amplification. Assay: immunoSEQ multiplex PCR; the TCRdb copy retains only in-frame clones and omits some. V, J and clone size reflect that table, while D and trimming were determined from the DNA. The sample lists fewer than 25,000 clones, around 87% occurring once. What was sequenced was peripheral blood. This clonotype was obtained from a human donor with active COVID-19. The donor label of this sample is uncertain.

The CDR3 reads CASSQRTNQIGELFF. CDR3 bases: TGTGCCAGCAGCCAAAGGACAAACCAAATCGGGGAGCTGTTTTTT. V usage is TRBV14 and J usage is TRBJ2-2; a possible D gene is TRBD1 (5 bases). This CDR3 has 15 amino acids. CDR1 SGHDN and CDR2 FVKESK come from the germline V gene. Trimming removed 2 bases at V and 7 bases at J, with 14 bases between.